The T cell receptor beta chain under discussion was sequenced for a study of T cell responses to AZD1222 COVID-19 vaccine. General study findings and limits: Reportedly, nearly half of unique spike TCRs recognized epitopes outside B.1.351/B.1.1.7 mutations. Donors were largely white British and mainly female; clonal diversity was possibly underestimated.

Pooled samples include second doses given at about 4 or 12 weeks. V shed 5 bases, J shed 3 bases, and the junction held 9 bases outside the gene matches. CDR1 MNHNY and CDR2 SVGAGI come from the germline V gene (reference sequence). CDR3 length: 16 residues. As concerns this clone: The antigen is undetermined.

Sequenced by immunoSEQ multiplex PCR; TCRdb stores in-frame clones only, minus some. This sample yields 90,000 to 120,000 clones, of which 80% to 95% are seen a single time; roughly 6.2% belongs to the top ten. This rearrangement joins TRBV6-6 to TRBJ1-3, with 8 bases fitting TRBD1. This sequence was found in an adult who received the AZD1222 COVID-19 vaccine. The input for sequencing was peripheral blood, taken 28 days after the second AZD1222 dose. CDR3 sequence (DNA): TGTGCCAGCAGTCGACCGGACAGGGAAGGTGGAAACACCATATATTTT. This sequence encodes CASSRPDREGGNTIYF.